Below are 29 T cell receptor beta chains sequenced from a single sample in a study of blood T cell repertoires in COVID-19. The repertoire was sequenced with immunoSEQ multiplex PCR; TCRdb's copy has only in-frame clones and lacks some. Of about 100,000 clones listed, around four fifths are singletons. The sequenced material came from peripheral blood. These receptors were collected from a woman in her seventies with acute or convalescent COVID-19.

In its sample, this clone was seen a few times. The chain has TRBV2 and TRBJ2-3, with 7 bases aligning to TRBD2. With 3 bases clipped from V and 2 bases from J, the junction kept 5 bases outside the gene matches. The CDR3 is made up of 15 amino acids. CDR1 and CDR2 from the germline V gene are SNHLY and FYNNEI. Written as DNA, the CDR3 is TGTGCCAGCAGTGACCCGGGACTAACCACAGATACGCAGTATTTT. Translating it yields CASSDPGLTTDTQYF.

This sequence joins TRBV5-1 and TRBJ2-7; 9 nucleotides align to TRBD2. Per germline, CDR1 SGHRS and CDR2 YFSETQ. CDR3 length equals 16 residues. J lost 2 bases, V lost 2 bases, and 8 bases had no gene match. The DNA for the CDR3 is TGCGCCAGCAGCTTCAGCGGGGGGAGCTGGGCCTACGAGCAGTACTTC. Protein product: CASSFSGGSWAYEQYF.

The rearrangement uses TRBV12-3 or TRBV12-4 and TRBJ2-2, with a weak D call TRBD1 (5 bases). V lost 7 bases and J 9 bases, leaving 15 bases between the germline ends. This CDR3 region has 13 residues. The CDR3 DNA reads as TGTGCCAGCACCATGGGTGGGGCCCGGGAGCTGTTTTTT. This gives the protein CASTMGGARELFF.

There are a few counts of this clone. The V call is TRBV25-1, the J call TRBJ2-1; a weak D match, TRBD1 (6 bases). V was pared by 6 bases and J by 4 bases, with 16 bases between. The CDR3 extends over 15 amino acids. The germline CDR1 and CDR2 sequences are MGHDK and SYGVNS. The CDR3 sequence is CASSPRQVGYNEQFF. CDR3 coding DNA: TGTGCCAGCAGCCCCCGACAGGTCGGTTACAATGAGCAGTTCTTC.

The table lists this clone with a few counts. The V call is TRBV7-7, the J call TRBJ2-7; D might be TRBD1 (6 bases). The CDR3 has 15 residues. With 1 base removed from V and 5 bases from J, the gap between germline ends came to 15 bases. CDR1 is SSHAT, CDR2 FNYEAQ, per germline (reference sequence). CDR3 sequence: CASSLGPTGRNEQYF. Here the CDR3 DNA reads TGTGCCAGCAGCTTAGGACCGACAGGAAGGAACGAGCAGTACTTC.

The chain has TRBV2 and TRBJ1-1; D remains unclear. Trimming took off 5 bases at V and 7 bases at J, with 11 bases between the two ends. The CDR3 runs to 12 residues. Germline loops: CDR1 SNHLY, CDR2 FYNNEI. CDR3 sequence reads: CASSPEQLEAFF. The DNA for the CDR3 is TGTGCCAGCAGTCCAGAACAGCTTGAAGCTTTCTTT.

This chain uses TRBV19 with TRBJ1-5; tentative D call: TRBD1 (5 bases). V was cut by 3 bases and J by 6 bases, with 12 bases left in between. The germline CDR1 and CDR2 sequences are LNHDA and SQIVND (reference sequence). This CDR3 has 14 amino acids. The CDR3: CASSIVQGGQPQHF. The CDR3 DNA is TGTGCCAGTAGTATCGTCCAGGGCGGTCAGCCCCAGCATTTT.

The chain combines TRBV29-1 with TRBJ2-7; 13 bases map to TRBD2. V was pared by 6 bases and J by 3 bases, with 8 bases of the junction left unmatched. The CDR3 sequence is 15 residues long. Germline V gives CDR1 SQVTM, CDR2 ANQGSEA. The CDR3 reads CSVADGLAGDYEQYF. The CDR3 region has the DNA TGCAGCGTCGCAGACGGACTAGCGGGGGACTACGAGCAGTACTTC.

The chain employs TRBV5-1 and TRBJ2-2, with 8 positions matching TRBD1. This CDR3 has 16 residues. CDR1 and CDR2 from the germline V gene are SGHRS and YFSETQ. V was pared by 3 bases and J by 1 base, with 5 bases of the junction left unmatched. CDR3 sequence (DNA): TGCGCCAGCAGCTCCCTGGGACAGGTGAACACCGGGGAGCTGTTTTTT. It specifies CASSSLGQVNTGELFF.

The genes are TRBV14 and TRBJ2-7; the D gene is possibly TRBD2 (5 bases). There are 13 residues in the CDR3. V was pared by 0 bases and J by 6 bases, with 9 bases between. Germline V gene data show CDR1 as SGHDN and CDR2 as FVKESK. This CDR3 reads CASSQDLASEQYF. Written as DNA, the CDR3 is TGTGCCAGCAGCCAAGATCTAGCTAGCGAGCAGTACTTC.

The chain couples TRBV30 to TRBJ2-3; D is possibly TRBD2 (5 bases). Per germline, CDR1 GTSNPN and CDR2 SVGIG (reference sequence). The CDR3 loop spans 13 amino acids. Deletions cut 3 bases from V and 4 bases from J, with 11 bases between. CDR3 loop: CAWSWERADTQYF. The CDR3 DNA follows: TGTGCCTGGAGCTGGGAGCGCGCAGATACGCAGTATTTT.

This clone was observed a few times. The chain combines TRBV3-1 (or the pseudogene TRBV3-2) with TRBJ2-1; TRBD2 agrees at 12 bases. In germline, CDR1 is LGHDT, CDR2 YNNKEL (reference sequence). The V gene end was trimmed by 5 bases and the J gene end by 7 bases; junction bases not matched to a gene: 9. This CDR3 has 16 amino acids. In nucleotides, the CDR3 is TGTGCCAGCAGCTTTGCTAGCGGGGGGGCCGGAAATGAGCAGTTCTTC. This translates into CASSFASGGAGNEQFF.

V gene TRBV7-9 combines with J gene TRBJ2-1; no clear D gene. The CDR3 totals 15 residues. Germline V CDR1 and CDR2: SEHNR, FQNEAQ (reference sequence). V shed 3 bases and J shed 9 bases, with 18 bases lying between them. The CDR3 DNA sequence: TGTGCCAGCAGCTTCCGATCTCAAGCGCCGGGTGAGCAGTTCTTC. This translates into CASSFRSQAPGEQFF.

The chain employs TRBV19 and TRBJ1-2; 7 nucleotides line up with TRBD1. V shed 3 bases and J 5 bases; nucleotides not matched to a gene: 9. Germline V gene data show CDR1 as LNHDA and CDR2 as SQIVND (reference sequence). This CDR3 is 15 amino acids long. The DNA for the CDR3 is TGTGCCAGTAGTATCTCCGGGACAGAGAATTATGGCTACACCTTC. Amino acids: CASSISGTENYGYTF.

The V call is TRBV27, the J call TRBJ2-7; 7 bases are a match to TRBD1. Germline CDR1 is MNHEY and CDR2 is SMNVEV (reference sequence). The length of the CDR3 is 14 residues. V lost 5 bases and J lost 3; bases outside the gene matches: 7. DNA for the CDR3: TGTGCCAGCAGTCGACAAGGACAGGTCTACGAGCAGTACGTC. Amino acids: CASSRQGQVYEQYV.

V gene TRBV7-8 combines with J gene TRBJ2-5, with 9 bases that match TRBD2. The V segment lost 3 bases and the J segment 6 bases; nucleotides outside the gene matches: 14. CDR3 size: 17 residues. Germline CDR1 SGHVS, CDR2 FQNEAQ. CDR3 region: CASSFRGGGVLPQTQYF. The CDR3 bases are TGTGCCAGCAGCTTTCGGGGCGGGGGGGTGCTGCCCCAGACCCAGTACTTC.

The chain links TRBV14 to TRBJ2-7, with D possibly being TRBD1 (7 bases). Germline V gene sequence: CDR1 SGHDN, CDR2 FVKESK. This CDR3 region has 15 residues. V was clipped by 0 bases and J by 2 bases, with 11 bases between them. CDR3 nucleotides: TGTGCCAGCAGCCAAGAAGGAGGGGGCGCCTACGAGCAGTACTTC. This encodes CASSQEGGGAYEQYF. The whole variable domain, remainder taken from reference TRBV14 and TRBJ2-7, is EAGVTQFPSHSVIEKGQTVTLRCDPISGHDNLYWYRRVMGKEIKFLLHFVKESKQDESGMPNNRFLAERTGGTYSTLKVQPAELEDSGVYFCASSQEGGGAYEQYFGPGTRLTVT.

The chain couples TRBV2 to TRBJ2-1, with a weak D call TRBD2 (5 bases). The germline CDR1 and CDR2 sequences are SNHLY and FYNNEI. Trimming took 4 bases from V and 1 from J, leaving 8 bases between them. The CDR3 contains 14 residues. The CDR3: CASSASGSYNEQFF. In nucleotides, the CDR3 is TGTGCCAGCAGTGCCAGCGGATCCTACAATGAGCAGTTCTTC.

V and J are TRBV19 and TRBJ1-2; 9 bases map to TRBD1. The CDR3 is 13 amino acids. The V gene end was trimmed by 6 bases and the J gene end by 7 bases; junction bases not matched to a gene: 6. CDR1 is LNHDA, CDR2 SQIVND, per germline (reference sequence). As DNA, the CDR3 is TGTGCCAGTAGGACACAGGGGGCTGGTGGCTACACCTTC. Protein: CASRTQGAGGYTF. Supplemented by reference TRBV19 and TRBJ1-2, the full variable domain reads DGGITQSPKYLFRKEGQNVTLSCEQNLNHDAMYWYRQDPGQGLRLIYYSQIVNDFQKGDIAEGYSVSREKKESFPLTVTSAQKNPTAFYLCASRTQGAGGYTFGSGTRLTVV.

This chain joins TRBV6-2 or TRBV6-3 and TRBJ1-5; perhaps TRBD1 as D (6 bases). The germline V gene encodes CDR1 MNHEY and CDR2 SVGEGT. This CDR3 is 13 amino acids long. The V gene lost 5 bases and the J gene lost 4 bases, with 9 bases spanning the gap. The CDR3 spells CASSLTGNQPQHF. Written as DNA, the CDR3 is TGTGCCAGCAGTCTTACAGGGAATCAGCCCCAGCATTTT.

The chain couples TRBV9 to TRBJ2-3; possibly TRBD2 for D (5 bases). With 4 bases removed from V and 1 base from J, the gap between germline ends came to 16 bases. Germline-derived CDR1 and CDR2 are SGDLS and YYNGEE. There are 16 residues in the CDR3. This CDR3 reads CASSIRSLGGTDTQYF. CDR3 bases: TGTGCCAGCAGCATCAGGTCGTTGGGAGGCACAGATACGCAGTATTTT.

The DNA of the CDR3 is TGTGCCAGCAGCGAGACTAGCGGGGGGGCCACAGATACGCAGTATTTT. Translated: CASSETSGGATDTQYF. V usage is TRBV7-8 and J usage is TRBJ2-3; 14 bases are a match to TRBD2. The CDR3 runs to 16 residues. Trimming at V came to 5 bases and at J to 2 bases, leaving 3 bases not matched to a gene. Germline assignment: CDR1 SGHVS and CDR2 FQNEAQ.

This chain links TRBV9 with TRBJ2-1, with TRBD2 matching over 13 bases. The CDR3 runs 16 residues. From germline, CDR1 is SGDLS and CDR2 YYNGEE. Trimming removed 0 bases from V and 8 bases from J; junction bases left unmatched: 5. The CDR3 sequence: CASSVAWGTSGDEQFF. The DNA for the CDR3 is TGTGCCAGCAGCGTAGCCTGGGGGACTAGCGGGGATGAGCAGTTCTTC.

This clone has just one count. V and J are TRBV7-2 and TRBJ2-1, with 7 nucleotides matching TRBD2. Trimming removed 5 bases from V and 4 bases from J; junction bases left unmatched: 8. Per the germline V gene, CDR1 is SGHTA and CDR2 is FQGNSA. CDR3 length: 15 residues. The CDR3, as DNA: TGTGCCAGCAGCCGTATGGGGGGGGGATACAATGAGCAGTTCTTC. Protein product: CASSRMGGGYNEQFF.

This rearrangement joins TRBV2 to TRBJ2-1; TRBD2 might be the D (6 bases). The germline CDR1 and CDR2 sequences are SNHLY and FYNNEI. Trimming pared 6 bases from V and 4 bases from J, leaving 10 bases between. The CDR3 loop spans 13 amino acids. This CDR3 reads CASSRDSYNEQFF. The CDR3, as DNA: TGTGCCAGCAGCCGGGACTCGTACAATGAGCAGTTCTTC. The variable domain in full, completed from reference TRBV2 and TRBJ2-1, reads EPEVTQTPSHQVTQMGQEVILRCVPISNHLYFYWYRQILGQKVEFLVSFYNNEISEKSEIFDDQFSVERPDGSNFTLKIRSTKLEDSAMYFCASSRDSYNEQFFGPGTRLTVL.

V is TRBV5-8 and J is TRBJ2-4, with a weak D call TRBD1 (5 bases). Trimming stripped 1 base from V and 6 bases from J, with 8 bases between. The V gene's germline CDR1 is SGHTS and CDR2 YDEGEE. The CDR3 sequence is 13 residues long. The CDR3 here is CASSLQGGNIQYF. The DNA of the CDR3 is TGTGCCAGCAGCTTGCAGGGCGGAAACATTCAGTACTTC.

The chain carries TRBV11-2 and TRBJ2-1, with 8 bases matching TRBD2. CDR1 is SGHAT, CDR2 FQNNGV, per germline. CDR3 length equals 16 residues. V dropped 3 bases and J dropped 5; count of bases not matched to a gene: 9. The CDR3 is CASSFGSGGKNNEQFF. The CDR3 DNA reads TGTGCCAGCAGCTTTGGGAGCGGGGGAAAAAACAATGAGCAGTTCTTC.

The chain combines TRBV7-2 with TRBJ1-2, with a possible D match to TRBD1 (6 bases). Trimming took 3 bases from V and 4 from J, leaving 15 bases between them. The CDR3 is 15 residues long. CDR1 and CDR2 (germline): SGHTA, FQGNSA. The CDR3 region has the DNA TGTGCCAGCAGCTTGGGGTCACAGGGAACCTATGGCTACACCTTC. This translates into CASSLGSQGTYGYTF.

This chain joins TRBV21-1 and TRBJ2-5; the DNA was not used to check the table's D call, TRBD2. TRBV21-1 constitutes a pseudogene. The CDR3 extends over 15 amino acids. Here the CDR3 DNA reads TGTGCCAGCAGCAAAGGGCGGGGGGGCGTGGAGACCCAGTACTTC. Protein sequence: CASSKGRGGVETQYF.